The 16 T cell receptor beta chains reported below all come from one sample, sequenced in a study of blood T cell repertoires in COVID-19. Only in-frame clones appear in the TCRdb table, and some are missing; sequencing was by immunoSEQ multiplex PCR. The sample consists of approximately 400,000 clones, 80% to 90% of them appearing once. Sample: PBMCs or T cells enriched from blood (not recorded which). Every receptor here comes from a man aged 30 to 39 who had recovered from COVID-19.

The chain combines TRBV4-3 with TRBJ2-3, with 7 bases identical to TRBD2. V gave up 1 base and J gave up 2 bases; unmatched junction bases: 12. CDR1 is LGHNA, CDR2 YSLEER, per germline. The length of the CDR3 is 18 residues. The CDR3 reads CASSQVQRRGRNTDTQYF. In DNA form, the CDR3 reads TGCGCCAGCAGCCAAGTTCAGCGGCGGGGGAGGAACACAGATACGCAGTATTTT.

The chain has TRBV10-2 and TRBJ2-7; the match to TRBD1 covers 9 bases. Per the germline V gene, CDR1 is WSHSY and CDR2 is SAAADI. Losses at the gene ends were 5 bases for V and 1 base for J; bases not matched to a gene: 9. The CDR3 loop spans 16 amino acids. The CDR3 bases are TGCGCCAGCAGTCGATTAGCGACAGGGGGTTCCTACGAGCAGTACTTC. This codes for CASSRLATGGSYEQYF.

The rearrangement links TRBV6-2 or TRBV6-3 to TRBJ1-2; D unresolved. In germline, CDR1 is MNHEY, CDR2 SVGEGT. V was clipped by 0 bases and J by 4 bases, with 9 bases between them. This CDR3 contains 14 residues. CDR3 nucleotides: TGTGCCAGCAGTTACTCTACAGTCGGCTATGGCTACACCTTC. Residues: CASSYSTVGYGYTF.

J is TRBJ2-2 and V is TRBV11-2, with D perhaps TRBD2 (6 bases). Deletions cut 5 bases from V and 6 bases from J, with 16 bases between. Germline V CDR1 and CDR2: SGHAT, FQNNGV. CDR3 length equals 15 residues. The CDR3 protein is CASSHPWGVPGELFF. In DNA form, the CDR3 reads TGTGCCAGCAGCCACCCTTGGGGGGTTCCCGGGGAGCTGTTTTTT.

V is TRBV13 and J is TRBJ1-4; maybe TRBD1 (6 bases). From germline, CDR1 is PRHDT and CDR2 FYEKMQ (reference sequence). The length of the CDR3 is 15 residues. The ends were cut back, 2 bases at V and 4 bases at J, with 11 bases in the middle. CDR3 protein: CASSLTAGDNEKLFF. In DNA form, the CDR3 reads TGTGCCAGCAGCTTAACCGCAGGGGATAATGAAAAACTGTTTTTT.

The J gene is TRBJ2-7, the V gene TRBV30, with D unresolved. V lost 5 bases and J 3 bases, leaving 11 bases between the germline ends. From germline, CDR1 is GTSNPN and CDR2 SVGIG (reference sequence). The CDR3 consists of 12 residues. The CDR3 DNA sequence: TGTGCCTGGGCCAGAGGTAACTACGAGCAGTACTTC. It encodes CAWARGNYEQYF.

The rearrangement links TRBV15 to TRBJ2-6, with unresolved D. Trimming shortened V by 2 bases and J by 1 base, and 6 bases separated the two germline ends. The CDR3 totals 15 residues. Germline V CDR1 and CDR2: LNHNV, YYDKDF (reference sequence). The CDR3 coding sequence is TGTGCCACCAGCAGAATTCTTTCTGGGGCCAACGTCCTGACTTTC. Translated, it gives CATSRILSGANVLTF.

To note about this clone: The same CDR3 can be traced to other DNA sequences in this sample. CDR3 loop: CASSPNTDTQYF. CDR3 in DNA: TGTGCCAGCAGCCCAAACACAGATACGCAGTATTTT. The rearrangement joins TRBV9 to TRBJ2-3, with D unresolved. With 4 bases removed from V and 2 bases from J, the gap between germline ends came to 5 bases. CDR1 is SGDLS and CDR2 is YYNGEE in the germline V gene. The CDR3 loop spans 12 amino acids.

The chain employs TRBV13 and TRBJ1-2; TRBD1 aligns across 8 bases. V shed 5 bases and J 3 bases; nucleotides not matched to a gene: 5. This CDR3 comprises 14 residues. Germline V lookup: CDR1 PRHDT, CDR2 FYEKMQ (reference sequence). CDR3 residues: CASSRRDRYYGYTF. The CDR3 nucleotides are TGTGCCAGCAGCCGACGGGACAGGTACTATGGCTACACCTTC.

CDR3 in amino acids: CASSLGDRGLGTQYF. The CDR3 DNA follows: TGTGCCAGCAGCTTGGGCGACAGGGGGCTTGGAACGCAGTATTTT. The V and J genes are TRBV5-6 and TRBJ2-3, with 10 bases that match TRBD1. The J segment lost 9 bases and the V segment lost 0 bases, leaving 7 bases of the junction unmatched. The CDR3 is made up of 15 amino acids. Germline V gene data show CDR1 as SGHDT and CDR2 as YYEEEE. The whole variable domain, remainder taken from reference TRBV5-6 and TRBJ2-3, is DAGVTQSPTHLIKTRGQQVTLRCSPKSGHDTVSWYQQALGQGPQFIFQYYEEEERQRGNFPDRFSGHQFPNYSSELNVNALLLGDSALYLCASSLGDRGLGTQYFGPGTRLTVL.

This sequence joins TRBV3-1 (or the pseudogene TRBV3-2) and TRBJ1-5; D is uncertain. V lost 0 bases to trimming and J lost 0 bases, with 6 bases between them. The CDR3 runs 15 residues. Germline V gene sequence: CDR1 LGHDT, CDR2 YNNKEL (reference sequence). CDR3 amino acids: CASSQDLYSNQPQHF. DNA for the CDR3: TGTGCCAGCAGCCAAGATTTGTATAGCAATCAGCCCCAGCATTTT.

The rearrangement uses TRBV5-5 and TRBJ1-2, with 7 bases aligning to TRBD1. V was clipped by 2 bases and J by 4 bases; unmatched bases: 8. Germline V gene sequence: CDR1 SGHKS, CDR2 YYEKEE (reference sequence). The CDR3 has 15 residues. The CDR3 region is CASSFRSGTAYGYTF. The CDR3 DNA is TGTGCCAGCAGCTTCCGCTCGGGGACAGCCTATGGCTACACCTTC.

This chain uses TRBV7-8 with TRBJ1-6, with 8 positions matching TRBD1. This CDR3 has 15 residues. Trimming at V came to 5 bases and at J to 9 bases, leaving 9 bases not matched to a gene. The germline V gene has CDR1 SGHVS and CDR2 FQNEAQ. CDR3 region: CASSGRQGSTSPLHF. CDR3 sequence (DNA): TGTGCCAGCAGCGGGCGACAGGGGTCAACTTCACCCCTCCACTTT. The whole variable domain, filled in from reference TRBV7-8 and TRBJ1-6, reads GAGVSQSPRYKVAKRGQDVALRCDPISGHVSLFWYQQALGQGPEFLTYFQNEAQLDKSGLPSDRFFAERPEGSVSTLKIQRTQQEDSAVYLCASSGRQGSTSPLHFGNGTRLTVT.

This clone was counted between two and nine times. This chain joins TRBV3-1 (or the pseudogene TRBV3-2) and TRBJ2-7; 10 bases are shared with TRBD2. CDR3 length: 15 amino acids. Germline V gene lookup returns CDR1 LGHDT and CDR2 YNNKEL (reference sequence). With 1 base clipped from V and 4 bases from J, the junction kept 4 bases outside the gene matches. CDR3 loop: CASSQVAGGDYEQYF. CDR3 nucleotides: TGTGCCAGCAGCCAAGTAGCGGGGGGCGATTACGAGCAGTACTTC.

The rearrangement links TRBV9 to TRBJ2-4; the D gene is possibly TRBD2 (6 bases). V was shortened by 2 bases and J by 3 bases, with 6 bases between the two germline ends. From germline, CDR1 is SGDLS and CDR2 YYNGEE. The CDR3 consists of 13 residues. The CDR3 sequence: CASSVGGKNIQYF. In DNA, the CDR3 is TGTGCCAGCAGCGTCGGGGGCAAAAACATTCAGTACTTC.

J is TRBJ2-3 and V is TRBV4-2, with 14 bases identical to TRBD2. CDR1 and CDR2 from the germline V gene are LGHNA and YNFKEQ. This CDR3 spans 19 amino acids. J lost 0 bases, V lost 1 base, and 6 bases had no gene match. CDR3: CASSQVGGTSGGSTDTQYF. CDR3 DNA sequence: TGTGCCAGCAGCCAAGTTGGCGGGACTAGCGGGGGTAGCACAGATACGCAGTATTTT.